This T cell receptor (beta chain) was captured in a study of blood T cell repertoires in COVID-19. In the authors' workflow: How many nucleated cells were present was estimated from reference gene primer amplification. TCRdb keeps only in-frame clones here, not all; method: immunoSEQ multiplex PCR. D and trimming were read from the DNA, whereas the V and J calls and clone size are those reported in that table. The sample has roughly 100,000 clones, 89% seen once; the top ten hold 3% to 4%. V was clipped by 6 bases and J by 5 bases; unmatched bases: 11. Per the germline V gene, CDR1 is MNHEY and CDR2 is SMNVEV (reference sequence). CDR3 length equals 15 residues.

The chain has TRBV27 and TRBJ2-5, with 8 bases identical to TRBD1. This receptor was identified in a woman between 70 and 85 years old with acute or convalescent COVID-19. Source material: peripheral blood. The chain's CDR3 is CASRPGQGLRETQYF. The CDR3 region has the DNA TGTGCCAGCAGGCCAGGACAGGGTTTAAGGGAGACCCAGTACTTC.